The T cell receptor beta chain described here comes from a study of T cell changes during pregnancy in multiple sclerosis. Sequencing used immunoSEQ multiplex PCR; TCRdb keeps in-frame clones, though not all of them. The sample holds tens of thousands of clones, more than 85% seen once. The V and J ends lost 7 bases and 2 bases respectively, with 8 bases between them. This CDR3 region has 12 residues. CDR1 and CDR2 (germline): LNHDA, SQIVND (reference sequence). The rearrangement links TRBV19 to TRBJ1-1; D may be TRBD1 (5 bases). This receptor was obtained from a female donor with multiple sclerosis, enrolled in a pregnancy study. This sample comprised CD8+ T cells from peripheral blood mononuclear cells, obtained in the second trimester of pregnancy. CDR3 loop: CASNRFNTEAFF. Here the CDR3 DNA reads TGTGCCAGTAACAGGTTTAACACTGAAGCTTTCTTT. Full variable domain (rest looked up from reference TRBV19 and TRBJ1-1): DGGITQSPKYLFRKEGQNVTLSCEQNLNHDAMYWYRQDPGQGLRLIYYSQIVNDFQKGDIAEGYSVSREKKESFPLTVTSAQKNPTAFYLCASNRFNTEAFFGQGTRLTVV.